This TCR beta chain derives from a study of OX40 agonist ivuxolimab in advanced cancers. For the study at large: Across the patients, intravenous ivuxolimab was delivered every 2 weeks at 0.01 to 10 mg/kg.

Here immunoSEQ multiplex PCR was the method, and the copy in TCRdb shows in-frame clones only, minus some. This table holds tens of thousands of clones, 84% found once. The study's findings and limits: Among expanded peripheral T cells, antigen specificity went undetermined.

The CDR3 sequence is 13 residues long. The ends were cut back, 1 base at V and 13 bases at J, with 11 bases in the middle. Germline lookup yields CDR1 SNHLY and CDR2 FYNNEI. On this clone itself: Its antigen is unknown.

This clonotype was sampled from an adult with an advanced solid tumor such as melanoma, head and neck, liver or kidney cancer. V is TRBV2 and J is TRBJ1-6, with no clear D. The starting material was CD4+ or CD8+ T cells sorted from blood, obtained in a trial of the OX40 agonist ivuxolimab. The CDR3 spells CASSEVTEEPLHF. The CDR3 bases are TGTGCCAGCAGTGAAGTCACCGAGGAGCCCCTCCACTTT.